The sequence of this T cell receptor (beta chain) was determined in a study of neurological immune-mediated disorders. About the study: Within the group of around 35 multiple sclerosis patients, roughly 31 were relapsing-remitting, while 3 were secondary progressive. General study results and limits: The multiple sclerosis repertoire cluster showed no association with any clinical or MRI feature. The authors stated that larger cohorts are needed. Among 34 multiple sclerosis patients, phylogenetic grouping put the repertoires of 18 into a single related-CDR3 cluster, a possible signature.

Germline V gene lookup returns CDR1 SQVTM and CDR2 ANQGSEA. CDR3 size: 13 residues. V was pared by 6 bases and J by 4 bases, with 15 bases between. TCRdb itself ran the 5' RACE reads through MiXCR, one entry per CDR3 protein. The table shows roughly 75,000 distinct CDR3 sequences, with just over 2.5% occurring only once. This clonotype was counted at least ten times. Its specificity is unknown. The sequence was obtained from a woman between 25 and 40 years old with multiple sclerosis. Sequencing used PBMCs. The rearrangement uses TRBV29-1 and TRBJ1-1; D is uncertain. The CDR3, as DNA: TGCAGCGTATCAAGCGGGAGGGCCACTGAAGCTTTCTTT. It codes for CSVSSGRATEAFF.